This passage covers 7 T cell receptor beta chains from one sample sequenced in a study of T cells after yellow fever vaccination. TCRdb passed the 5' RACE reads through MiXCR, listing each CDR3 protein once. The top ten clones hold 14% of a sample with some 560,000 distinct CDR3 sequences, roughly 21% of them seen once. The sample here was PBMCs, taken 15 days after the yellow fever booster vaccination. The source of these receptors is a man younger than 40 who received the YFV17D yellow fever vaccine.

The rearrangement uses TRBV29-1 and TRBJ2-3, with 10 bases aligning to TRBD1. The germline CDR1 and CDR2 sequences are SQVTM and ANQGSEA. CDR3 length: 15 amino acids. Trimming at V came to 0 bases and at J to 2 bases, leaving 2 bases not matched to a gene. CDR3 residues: CSVEETGGVTDTQYF. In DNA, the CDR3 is TGCAGCGTTGAAGAGACAGGGGGCGTCACAGATACGCAGTATTTT.

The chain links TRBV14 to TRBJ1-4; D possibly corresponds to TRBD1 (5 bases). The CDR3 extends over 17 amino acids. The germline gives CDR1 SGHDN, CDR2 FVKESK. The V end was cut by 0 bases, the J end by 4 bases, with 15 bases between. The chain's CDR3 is CASSQDLIGAVNEKLFF. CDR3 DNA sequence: TGTGCCAGCAGCCAAGATCTCATAGGGGCCGTTAATGAAAAACTGTTTTTT.

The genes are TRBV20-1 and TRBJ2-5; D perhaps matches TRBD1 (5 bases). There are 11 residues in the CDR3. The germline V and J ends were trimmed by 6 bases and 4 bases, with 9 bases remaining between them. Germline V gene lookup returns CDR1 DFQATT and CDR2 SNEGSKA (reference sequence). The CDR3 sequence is CSAHQGETQYF. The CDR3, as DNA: TGCAGTGCCCACCAGGGAGAGACCCAGTACTTC.

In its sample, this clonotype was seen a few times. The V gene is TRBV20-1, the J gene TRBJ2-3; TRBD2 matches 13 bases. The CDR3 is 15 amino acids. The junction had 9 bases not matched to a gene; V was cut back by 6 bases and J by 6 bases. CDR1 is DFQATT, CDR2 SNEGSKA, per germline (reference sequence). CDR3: CSAKGLAGNADTQYF. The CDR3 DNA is TGCAGTGCAAAGGGACTAGCGGGGAACGCTGATACGCAGTATTTT.

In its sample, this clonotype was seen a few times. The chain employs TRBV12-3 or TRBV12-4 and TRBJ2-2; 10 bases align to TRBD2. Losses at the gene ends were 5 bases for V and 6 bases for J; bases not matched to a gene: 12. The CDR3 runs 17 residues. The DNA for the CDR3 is TGTGCCAGCAGTGCCCGGCTAGCGGGAGCGCTCGCCGGGGAGCTGTTTTTT. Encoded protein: CASSARLAGALAGELFF.

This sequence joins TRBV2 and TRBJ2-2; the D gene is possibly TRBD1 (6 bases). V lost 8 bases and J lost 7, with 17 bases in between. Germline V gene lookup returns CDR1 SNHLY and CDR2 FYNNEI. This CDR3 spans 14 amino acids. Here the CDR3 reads CASAESRDIGELFF. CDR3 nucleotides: TGTGCCAGCGCTGAATCTCGGGACATCGGGGAGCTGTTTTTT.

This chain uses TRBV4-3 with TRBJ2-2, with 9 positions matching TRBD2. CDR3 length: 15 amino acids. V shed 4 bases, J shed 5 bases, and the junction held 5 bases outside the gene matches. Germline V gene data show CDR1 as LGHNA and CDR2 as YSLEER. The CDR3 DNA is TGCGCCAGCAGCCCTAGCGGGGCGGGAACCGGGGAGCTGTTTTTT. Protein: CASSPSGAGTGELFF.